Listed below are T cell receptor beta chains from one sample, sequenced in a study of blood T cell repertoires in COVID-19. Sequenced by immunoSEQ multiplex PCR; TCRdb stores in-frame clones only, minus some. The sample has around 60,000 clones, 74% seen once; the top ten hold about 30%. The sequencing input was peripheral blood. All receptors derive from a woman over 75 with acute or convalescent COVID-19. Both conserved end residues are part of each CDR3. D genes are given only for firm matches. Part of the rows lack a size; the others show once, few, many or a class for expanded clones.

j_call | v_call | clone_size | d_call | cdr3_aa | cdr3_nt
TRBJ1-2 | TRBV5-1 | . | TRBD1 | CASSLDGQGSVDYTF | TGCGCCAGCAGCTTGGACGGACAGGGAAGTGTCGACTACACCTTC
TRBJ1-1 | TRBV4-2 | . | . | CASSQGGGDTEAFF | TGTGCCAGCAGCCAAGGAGGGGGGGACACTGAAGCTTTCTTT
TRBJ2-3 | TRBV28 | . | . | CASSPPAGEITDTQYF | TGTGCCAGCAGTCCCCCCGCAGGGGAAATCACAGATACGCAGTATTTT
TRBJ2-7 | TRBV18 | . | . | CASSQTTVAKAYEQYF | TGTGCCAGCTCACAAACGACGGTAGCGAAGGCCTACGAGCAGTACTTC
TRBJ2-2 | TRBV9 | . | . | CASSPTGTTGELFF | TGTGCCAGCAGTCCTACAGGGACCACCGGGGAGCTGTTTTTT
TRBJ1-1 | TRBV6-6 | few | TRBD1 | CASSYAGTGGYFF | TGTGCCAGCAGTTACGCCGGGACAGGGGGATATTTCTTT
TRBJ2-7 | TRBV11-3 | . | . | CASSLEGSEYEQYF | TGTGCCAGCAGCTTAGAGGGGAGTGAGTACGAGCAGTACTTC
TRBJ1-1 | TRBV29-1 | few | TRBD1 | CSVTGGGGTEAFF | TGCAGCGTTACAGGGGGCGGTGGCACTGAAGCTTTCTTT
TRBJ1-4 | TRBV19 | . | . | CATTPAGAQRKLFF | TGTGCCACGACCCCGGCGGGGGCGCAAAGAAAACTGTTTTTT
TRBJ2-2 | TRBV2 | few | TRBD1 | CASGQENTGELFF | TGTGCCAGCGGACAGGAGAACACCGGGGAGCTGTTTTTT
TRBJ2-7 | TRBV11-2 | . | TRBD1 | CASRRGPDRSYEQYF | TGTGCCAGCAGGAGGGGCCCGGACAGGTCCTACGAGCAGTACTTC
TRBJ2-1 | TRBV28 | . | TRBD1 | CASIPGGPYNEQFF | TGTGCCAGCATCCCAGGGGGCCCCTACAATGAGCAGTTCTTC
TRBJ1-5 | TRBV23-1 | . | TRBD1 | CASSQSPQMYGTGTNQPQHF | TGCGCCAGCAGTCAATCGCCCCAGATGTACGGGACAGGGACTAATCAGCCCCAGCATTTT
TRBJ2-7 | TRBV4-1 | . | TRBD2 | CASSLISGGIYEQYF | TGCGCCAGCAGCCTAATTAGCGGGGGAATCTACGAGCAGTACTTC
TRBJ1-1 | TRBV28 | . | . | CASRRDTEAFF | TGTGCCAGTAGACGGGACACTGAAGCTTTCTTT
TRBJ2-1 | TRBV6-5 | few | . | CASSRTDYNEQFF | TGTGCCAGCAGCCGGACAGACTACAATGAGCAGTTCTTC
TRBJ2-7 | TRBV6-2/TRBV6-3 | . | . | CASSYVGNEQYF | TGTGCCAGCAGTTACGTCGGGAACGAGCAGTACTTC
TRBJ2-7 | TRBV6-2/TRBV6-3 | . | . | CASSNDRVGTQYF | TGTGCCAGCAGTAACGACAGGGTAGGGACTCAGTACTTC
TRBJ2-1 | TRBV6-2/TRBV6-3 | few | TRBD2 | CASSYPSGLAGANEQFF | TGTGCCAGCAGTTACCCCTCCGGACTAGCGGGTGCTAATGAGCAGTTCTTC
TRBJ2-1 | TRBV27 | . | TRBD2 | CASSLRLAGIGSYNEQFF | TGTGCCAGCAGTTTAAGACTAGCGGGAATTGGCTCCTACAATGAGCAGTTCTTC
TRBJ2-1 | TRBV5-4 | few | . | CASSSSRVSYNEQFF | TGTGCCAGCAGCTCAAGCAGGGTCTCCTACAATGAGCAGTTCTTC
TRBJ2-6 | TRBV7-9 | . | TRBD2 | CASSRTSGGSSGANVLTF | TGTGCCAGCAGCCGAACTAGCGGGGGGAGCTCTGGGGCCAACGTCCTGACTTTC
TRBJ2-7 | TRBV9 | . | . | CASSSNVGELGEQYF | TGTGCCAGCAGCTCGAACGTCGGGGAACTGGGGGAGCAGTACTTC
TRBJ2-5 | TRBV3-1/TRBV3-2 | . | . | CASSQLLGAYETQYF | TGTGCCAGCAGCCAACTCCTGGGGGCCTATGAGACCCAGTACTTC
TRBJ1-6 | TRBV5-1 | . | . | CASSNYQDSSPLHF | TGCGCCAGCAGTAATTACCAGGACAGTTCACCCCTCCACTTT
TRBJ1-2 | TRBV29-1 | . | TRBD1 | CSVENRGGYGYTF | TGCAGCGTTGAAAACAGGGGCGGCTATGGCTACACCTTC
TRBJ1-4 | TRBV19 | . | . | CASGSPGFQTRAEKLFF | TGTGCCAGTGGAAGTCCCGGGTTCCAGACCCGTGCTGAAAAACTGTTTTTT
TRBJ2-7 | TRBV2 | many | . | CASSGRGTGGYEQYF | TGTGCCAGCAGTGGGCGGGGAACCGGAGGTTACGAGCAGTACTTC
TRBJ2-5 | TRBV9 | . | . | CASSVEGGQETQYF | TGTGCCAGCAGCGTAGAAGGGGGCCAAGAGACCCAGTACTTC
TRBJ1-3 | TRBV28 | . | . | CASTPGGAHTGNTIYF | TGTGCCAGCACCCCCGGGGGGGCGCATACTGGAAACACCATATATTTT
TRBJ2-5 | TRBV28 | . | TRBD2 | CASSVAGEGETQYF | TGTGCCAGCAGTGTAGCGGGAGAGGGGGAGACCCAGTACTTC
TRBJ2-1 | TRBV28 | . | TRBD2 | CASIISRLAGGGEQFF | TGTGCCAGTATAATATCCCGGCTAGCGGGAGGAGGTGAGCAGTTCTTC
TRBJ2-7 | TRBV5-1 | . | . | CASSFLSYEQYF | TGCGCCAGCAGCTTCCTCAGCTACGAGCAGTACTTC
TRBJ2-7 | TRBV6-1 | . | TRBD1 | CASSEAPGQGVRYEQYF | TGTGCCAGCAGTGAAGCCCCCGGCCAGGGGGTTAGGTACGAGCAGTACTTC
TRBJ2-1 | TRBV11-3 | . | TRBD2 | CASSSGQREMSFF | TGTGCCAGCAGCTCGGGTCAGCGGGAGATGTCTTTCTTC
TRBJ1-6 | TRBV5-1 | . | TRBD1 | CASSFSTGDYSPLHF | TGCGCCAGCAGCTTTTCGACAGGGGATTATTCACCCCTCCACTTT
TRBJ2-5 | TRBV28 | . | . | CASSTPNLGAETQYF | TGTGCCAGCAGTACCCCAAATTTGGGAGCAGAGACCCAGTACTTC
TRBJ1-1 | TRBV11-3 | . | . | CASSLGRGNTEAFF | TGTGCCAGCAGCTTAGGCCGGGGAAACACTGAAGCTTTCTTT
TRBJ2-3 | TRBV9 | . | . | CASSHTWGDPTTDTQYF | TGTGCCAGCAGCCACACTTGGGGGGACCCCACCACAGATACGCAGTATTTT
TRBJ2-3 | TRBV19 | . | TRBD2 | CASSNNLAGGEATQYF | TGTGCCAGTAGTAACAATCTAGCGGGAGGGGAAGCTACGCAGTATTTT
TRBJ1-3 | TRBV19 | . | . | CASSVPVGPSGNTIYF | TGTGCCAGTAGTGTGCCTGTGGGGCCCTCTGGAAACACCATATATTTT
TRBJ2-3 | TRBV9 | . | TRBD2 | CASSPLAGGNTDTQYF | TGTGCCAGCAGCCCTCTAGCGGGAGGAAACACAGATACGCAGTATTTT
TRBJ2-7 | TRBV6-6 | once | TRBD2 | CASRPSGSNYEQYF | TGTGCCAGCAGGCCTAGCGGGAGTAACTACGAGCAGTACTTC
TRBJ1-2 | TRBV25-1 | . | . | CASSEYEGGGYTF | TGTGCCAGCAGTGAATATGAGGGAGGCGGCTACACCTTC
TRBJ1-6 | TRBV5-1 | . | TRBD1 | CASRSTGQGIGSPLHF | TGCGCCAGCAGGTCAACGGGACAGGGAATAGGGTCACCCCTCCACTTT
TRBJ1-2 | TRBV28 | . | . | CASRKPLGGGYTF | TGTGCCAGCAGGAAACCCCTCGGGGGAGGCTACACCTTC
TRBJ2-1 | TRBV27 | . | . | CASSVILLAPQFF | TGTGCCAGCAGTGTGATTTTACTAGCCCCCCAGTTCTTC
TRBJ1-1 | TRBV14 | few | . | CASSQLTGFQNTEAFF | TGTGCCAGCAGCCAACTTACAGGGTTTCAGAACACTGAAGCTTTCTTT
TRBJ1-2 | TRBV6-6 | . | TRBD1 | CASSSQGAYIGYTF | TGTGCCAGCAGTTCCCAGGGGGCCTATATCGGCTACACCTTC
TRBJ2-1 | TRBV9 | . | TRBD2 | CASSVSGRPYNEQFF | TGTGCCAGCAGCGTAAGCGGGAGGCCGTACAATGAGCAGTTCTTC
TRBJ2-4 | TRBV15 | . | TRBD2 | CATSRVGGNKNIQYF | TGTGCCACCAGCAGAGTGGGGGGGAACAAAAACATTCAGTACTTC
TRBJ2-7 | TRBV4-1 | . | TRBD2 | CASSLGRVLSGRMYEQYF | TGCGCCAGCAGCCTGGGGAGAGTTCTTAGCGGGAGAATGTACGAGCAGTACTTC
TRBJ1-1 | TRBV2 | few | . | CASSELRQLSEAFF | TGTGCCAGCAGTGAACTGCGGCAGCTCTCTGAAGCTTTCTTT
TRBJ1-2 | TRBV28 | . | . | CASSFVAGRYGYTF | TGTGCCAGCAGTTTCGTTGCGGGACGCTATGGCTACACCTTC
TRBJ1-2 | TRBV19 | . | . | CASSIAQTVYGYTF | TGTGCCAGTAGTATCGCGCAGACTGTCTATGGCTACACCTTC
TRBJ2-7 | TRBV4-3 | . | TRBD1 | CASSQVKGAAYEQYF | TGCGCCAGCAGCCAAGTGAAGGGGGCAGCCTACGAGCAGTACTTC
TRBJ1-5 | TRBV6-5 | . | TRBD1 | CASSSIGQGNQPQHF | TGTGCCAGCAGCTCCATTGGACAGGGTAATCAGCCCCAGCATTTT
TRBJ2-1 | TRBV10-3 | . | TRBD2 | CAISESASGSSYYNEQFF | TGTGCCATCAGTGAATCCGCGAGCGGGAGCTCCTACTACAATGAGCAGTTCTTC
TRBJ2-1 | TRBV19 | . | TRBD2 | CASSPRTSGRNEQFF | TGTGCCAGTAGTCCACGGACTAGCGGCCGCAATGAGCAGTTCTTC
TRBJ2-1 | TRBV3-1/TRBV3-2 | . | . | CASSQGTGMINEQFF | TGTGCCAGCAGCCAAGGGACTGGTATGATCAATGAGCAGTTCTTC